These 25 T cell receptor beta chains originate from one sample sequenced in a study of T-cell reconstitution after alpha-beta-depleted transplantation in children. The library targeted TCRbeta and was prepared with unique molecular identifiers. TCRdb re-called the PCR reads with MiXCR, one entry per CDR3 protein. The sample shows 200,000 to 250,000 distinct CDR3 sequences, roughly a tenth of them seen only once. The input for sequencing was PBMCs from the stem cell graft donor, taken from the stem cell graft. The receptor set was obtained from a human donor who donated a stem cell graft to a child with acute lymphoblastic leukemia.

The table lists this clonotype with many counts. The rearrangement links TRBV29-1 to TRBJ2-3; 10 positions agree with TRBD1. CDR3 size: 15 residues. Trimming removed 6 bases from V and 5 bases from J; junction bases left unmatched: 11. CDR1 and CDR2 (germline): SQVTM, ANQGSEA. CDR3 bases: TGCAGCGTGCGAGAACCGGGACAGGGGCTAGATACGCAGTATTTT. Encoded protein: CSVREPGQGLDTQYF.

This clonotype was seen a few times. The chain has TRBV5-5 and TRBJ2-5; weak D call: TRBD1 (6 bases). V was pared by 2 bases and J by 1 base, with 9 bases between. Germline V lookup: CDR1 SGHKS, CDR2 YYEKEE (reference sequence). This CDR3 is built from 14 residues. The CDR3 sequence: CASSLQTGQETQYF. CDR3 DNA: TGTGCCAGCAGCTTACAGACAGGCCAAGAGACCCAGTACTTC.

The chain carries TRBV20-1 and TRBJ1-1; no clear D gene. The germline V gene encodes CDR1 DFQATT and CDR2 SNEGSKA (reference sequence). Trimming pared 0 bases from V and 7 bases from J, leaving 6 bases between. The CDR3 spans 11 residues. The CDR3 coding sequence is TGCAGTGCTAGAGATAGACTTGAAGCTTTCTTT. Protein: CSARDRLEAFF.

The genes are TRBV5-1 and TRBJ1-1; 7 bases are shared with TRBD1. V shed 1 base, J shed 7 bases, and the junction held 1 base outside the gene matches. This CDR3 has 12 residues. Germline CDR1 SGHRS, CDR2 YFSETQ. The CDR3 spells CASSLQGDEAFF. Written as DNA, the CDR3 is TGCGCCAGCAGCTTGCAGGGGGATGAAGCTTTCTTT. Combining the CDR3 with reference TRBV5-1 and TRBJ1-1 gives the whole variable domain KAGVTQTPRYLIKTRGQQVTLSCSPISGHRSVSWYQQTPGQGLQFLFEYFSETQRNKGNFPGRFSGRQFSNSRSEMNVSTLELGDSALYLCASSLQGDEAFFGQGTRLTVV.

The V call is TRBV2, the J call TRBJ2-3; D uncertain. CDR3 length: 14 amino acids. Trimming took off 3 bases at V and 1 base at J, with 8 bases between the two ends. CDR1 and CDR2 (germline): SNHLY, FYNNEI. CDR3 region: CASSDITGTDTQYF. For the CDR3, the DNA is TGTGCCAGCAGTGATATTACGGGCACAGATACGCAGTATTTT.

This clonotype occurred many times. The V call is TRBV7-9, the J call TRBJ2-2; 10 nucleotides align to TRBD1. With V trimmed by 5 bases and J by 2 bases, 5 bases remained unmatched. Per germline, CDR1 SEHNR and CDR2 FQNEAQ (reference sequence). The CDR3 contains 16 residues. The CDR3 DNA follows: TGTGCCAGCAGCCTGAGGACAGGGGGTAACACCGGGGAGCTGTTTTTT. It translates to CASSLRTGGNTGELFF.

This clonotype was counted many times. J is TRBJ2-5 and V is TRBV7-2; maybe TRBD2 (6 bases). CDR3 length equals 14 residues. The ends were cut back, 3 bases at V and 3 bases at J, with 11 bases in the middle. Germline lookup yields CDR1 SGHTA and CDR2 FQGNSA. CDR3 sequence (DNA): TGTGCCAGCAGCTTTAATAGCGGAGAAGAGACCCAGTACTTC. Translating gives CASSFNSGEETQYF.

This clonotype was detected a few times. The chain combines TRBV19 with TRBJ1-1, with D unclear. From germline, CDR1 is LNHDA and CDR2 SQIVND (reference sequence). V dropped 5 bases and J dropped 3 bases, with 7 bases sitting between them. The CDR3 is 12 amino acids. This chain's CDR3 is CASSEPYTEAFF. CDR3 sequence (DNA): TGTGCCAGTAGTGAGCCGTACACTGAAGCTTTCTTT.

V and J are TRBV20-1 and TRBJ1-6, with D maybe TRBD1 (5 bases). This CDR3 is built from 13 residues. Trimming stripped 6 bases from V and 8 bases from J, with 14 bases between. Germline V gene sequence: CDR1 DFQATT, CDR2 SNEGSKA (reference sequence). This chain's CDR3 is CSAELGDYSPLHF. As DNA, the CDR3 is TGCAGTGCCGAGCTGGGGGACTATTCACCCCTCCACTTT.

This sequence joins TRBV14 and TRBJ2-7, with a weak D call TRBD2 (5 bases). V shed 1 base and J shed 7 bases, with 17 bases lying between them. CDR1 SGHDN and CDR2 FVKESK come from the germline V gene. This CDR3 region has 15 residues. The CDR3, as DNA: TGTGCCAGCAGCCAAGGTTATAGGCCGCGAGGGGAGCAGTACTTC. Translating it yields CASSQGYRPRGEQYF. The full variable domain, its missing parts supplied by reference TRBV14 and TRBJ2-7, is EAGVTQFPSHSVIEKGQTVTLRCDPISGHDNLYWYRRVMGKEIKFLLHFVKESKQDESGMPNNRFLAERTGGTYSTLKVQPAELEDSGVYFCASSQGYRPRGEQYFGPGTRLTVT.

The J gene is TRBJ1-5, the V gene TRBV13; no definite D call. Germline V gives CDR1 PRHDT, CDR2 FYEKMQ (reference sequence). The CDR3 covers 12 residues. V gave up 5 bases and J gave up 3 bases, with 5 bases separating them. The CDR3 is CASSRANQPQHF. The CDR3 DNA is TGTGCCAGCAGCCGAGCCAATCAGCCCCAGCATTTT.

This clonotype was recorded many times. The V and J genes are TRBV24-1 and TRBJ2-1; 9 bases are shared with TRBD1. This CDR3 is 14 amino acids long. CDR1 KGHDR and CDR2 SFDVKD come from the germline V gene. Trimming took 3 bases from V and 8 from J; bases not matched to a gene: 4. The DNA of the CDR3 is TGTGCCACCAGTGATGGGACAGGGCCCGATGAGCAGTTCTTC. Its protein product is CATSDGTGPDEQFF.

The chain links TRBV11-3 to TRBJ2-7; D is possibly TRBD2 (6 bases). CDR1 and CDR2 from the germline V gene are SGHNT and YENEEA. CDR3 length: 13 residues. V shed 2 bases and J shed 6 bases, with 11 bases lying between them. CDR3 in amino acids: CASSLIAGTEQYF. The CDR3 nucleotides read TGTGCCAGCAGCTTAATCGCGGGGACCGAGCAGTACTTC. Full variable domain (missing parts from reference TRBV11-3 and TRBJ2-7): EAGVVQSPRYKIIEKKQPVAFWCNPISGHNTLYWYLQNLGQGPELLIRYENEEAVDDSQLPKDRFSAERLKGVDSTLKIQPAELGDSAVYLCASSLIAGTEQYFGPGTRLTVT.

This clonotype has a handful of counts. CDR3 DNA: TGTGCCAGCAGCCCGAGGTCAGGGGGCACTGAAGCTTTCTTT. Amino acids: CASSPRSGGTEAFF. V gene TRBV12-3 or TRBV12-4 combines with J gene TRBJ1-1, with 7 bases lining up with TRBD1. The CDR3 totals 14 residues. J was trimmed by 4 bases and V by 6 bases; bases with no gene match: 8.

The gene calls are TRBV5-1 and TRBJ2-3; perhaps D is TRBD1 or TRBD2 (5 bases each). CDR3 length: 17 amino acids. Germline-derived CDR1 and CDR2 are SGHRS and YFSETQ. V was cut by 2 bases and J by 6 bases, with 22 bases left in between. The CDR3 protein is CASSFVGDYLMTDTQYF. As DNA, the CDR3 is TGCGCCAGCAGCTTTGTGGGGGATTACTTAATGACGGATACGCAGTATTTT.

This clonotype was observed a few times. The J gene is TRBJ1-6, the V gene TRBV11-1; TRBD1 agrees at 8 bases. Looked up from germline, CDR1 is SGHAT and CDR2 is FQDESV (reference sequence). The ends lost 2 bases at V and 5 bases at J; junction bases unmatched: 2. The CDR3 loop spans 15 amino acids. The CDR3 nucleotides read TGTGCCAGCAGCTTACAGGGGGCAGATAATTCACCCCTCCACTTT. Translation: CASSLQGADNSPLHF.

This clonotype has just a few counts. The rearrangement uses TRBV12-3 or TRBV12-4 and TRBJ2-3; unclear D gene. The CDR3 runs to 12 residues. The V end was cut by 8 bases, the J end by 5 bases, with 11 bases between. The CDR3 DNA is TGTGCCAGCTGCCTAAACGGAGATACGCAGTATTTT. This sequence encodes CASCLNGDTQYF.

V is TRBV7-8 and J is TRBJ2-3; D unclear. In germline, CDR1 is SGHVS, CDR2 FQNEAQ. The CDR3 totals 14 residues. V lost 1 base and J lost 2, with 7 bases in between. The CDR3 loop reads CASSLVGLTDTQYF. The DNA for the CDR3 is TGTGCCAGCAGCTTAGTTGGGCTCACAGATACGCAGTATTTT.

This clonotype was detected a few times. The genes are TRBV5-5 and TRBJ2-1; D not resolved. The CDR3 length is 15 residues. Germline values: CDR1 SGHKS, CDR2 YYEKEE (reference sequence). V was pared by 1 base and J by 0 bases, with 8 bases between. CDR3 DNA: TGTGCCAGCAGCTTGCAGACCAGCTCCTACAATGAGCAGTTCTTC. Amino acid sequence: CASSLQTSSYNEQFF.

This clonotype showed up many times. The V and J genes are TRBV7-9 and TRBJ1-1, with 7 nucleotides matching TRBD1. With V trimmed by 1 base and J by 1 base, 0 bases remained unmatched. This CDR3 is built from 14 residues. Germline values: CDR1 SEHNR, CDR2 FQNEAQ (reference sequence). The CDR3 DNA reads as TGTGCCAGCAGCTTAGGGACAGGGAACACTGAAGCTTTCTTT. This translates into CASSLGTGNTEAFF.

The rearrangement links TRBV18 to TRBJ2-1, with TRBD1 matching over 8 bases. Trimming at V came to 2 bases and at J to 3 bases, leaving 6 bases not matched to a gene. This CDR3 spans 16 amino acids. Per germline, CDR1 KGHSH and CDR2 LQKENI. The CDR3 coding sequence is TGTGCCAGCTCACCAGCGGCGGGACAGGTCTACAATGAGCAGTTCTTC. As protein: CASSPAAGQVYNEQFF.

This clonotype was seen many times. The chain joins TRBV20-1 to TRBJ1-1; D gene unclear. Trimming removed 4 bases at V and 0 bases at J, with 12 bases between. This CDR3 spans 14 amino acids. The V gene's germline CDR1 is DFQATT and CDR2 SNEGSKA (reference sequence). For the CDR3, the DNA is TGCAGTGCTAAGCAGGTTCTAATGAACACTGAAGCTTTCTTT. It encodes CSAKQVLMNTEAFF.

The table lists this clonotype with a few counts. This chain joins TRBV11-2 and TRBJ1-2; no reliable D call. The ends were cut back, 8 bases at V and 5 bases at J, with 9 bases in the middle. Germline-derived CDR1 and CDR2 are SGHAT and FQNNGV. This CDR3 spans 11 amino acids. Written as DNA, the CDR3 is TGTGCCAGCGGGGAGTGGTATGGCTACACCTTC. It codes for CASGEWYGYTF.

This clonotype was seen ten or more times. The V and J genes are TRBV4-2 and TRBJ2-2; no clear D gene. The germline V gene encodes CDR1 LGHNA and CDR2 YNFKEQ. V lost 2 bases and J lost 6, with 7 bases in between. There are 13 residues in the CDR3. CDR3 nucleotide sequence: TGTGCCAGCAGCCAACCCCAGGCCGGGGAGCTGTTTTTT. Amino acid sequence: CASSQPQAGELFF.

In this sample, this clonotype turned up many times. The rearrangement links TRBV10-2 to TRBJ2-1; the match to TRBD2 covers 10 bases. Germline values: CDR1 WSHSY, CDR2 SAAADI. The CDR3 extends over 16 amino acids. Losses at the gene ends were 2 bases for V and 7 bases for J; bases not matched to a gene: 8. CDR3 loop: CASSERSGGVRNEQFF. The CDR3, as DNA: TGCGCCAGCAGTGAGAGGAGCGGGGGGGTAAGAAATGAGCAGTTCTTC.